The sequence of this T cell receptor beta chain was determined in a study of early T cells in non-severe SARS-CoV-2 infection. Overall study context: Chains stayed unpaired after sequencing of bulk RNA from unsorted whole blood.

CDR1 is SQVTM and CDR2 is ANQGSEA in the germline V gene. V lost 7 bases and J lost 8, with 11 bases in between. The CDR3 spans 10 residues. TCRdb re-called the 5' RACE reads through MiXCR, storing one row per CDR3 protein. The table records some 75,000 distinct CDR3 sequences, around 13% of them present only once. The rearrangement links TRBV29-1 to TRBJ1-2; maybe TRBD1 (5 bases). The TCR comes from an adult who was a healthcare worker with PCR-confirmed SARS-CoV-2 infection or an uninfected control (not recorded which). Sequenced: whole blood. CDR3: CSASRDGYTF. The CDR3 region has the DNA TGCAGCGCAAGCCGGGACGGCTACACCTTC.